The present entry profiles one TCR beta chain with its context. Its cognate antigen is unknown. The data originate from a study of OX40 agonist ivuxolimab in advanced cancers. Study-wide context: A mean age of approximately 58 years, range about 20 to 79, was recorded, and approximately 85% were male. Study results and caveats: At 0.1 to 3.0 mg/kg, clonal expansion of CD4+ and CD8+ blood T cells had occurred by week 6.

The germline gives CDR1 MGHRA, CDR2 YSYEKL. V dropped 3 bases and J dropped 1; count of bases not matched to a gene: 1. There are 15 residues in the CDR3. TCRdb's table, derived via immunoSEQ multiplex PCR, lists solely in-frame clones and lacks some. The sample holds about 48,000 clones; roughly 89% are singletons and the top ten take roughly 5.7%. This TCR was sampled from an adult with an advanced solid tumor such as melanoma, head and neck, liver or kidney cancer. This sequence joins TRBV4-1 and TRBJ1-3, with TRBD1 matching over 9 bases. Specimen: CD4+ or CD8+ T cells sorted from blood, collected in a trial of the OX40 agonist ivuxolimab. The CDR3 bases are TGCGCCAGCAGCCAGGACAGGGGTTCTGGAAACACCATATATTTT. Amino acid sequence: CASSQDRGSGNTIYF.